The clone carrying this TCR beta chain was seen once. The junction does not match germline at one end; this may be a read error. Profiled with immunoSEQ multiplex PCR; TCRdb holds only in-frame clones, not every one. There are about 150,000 clones in the sample; approximately 92% occur only once, and roughly 13% lies in the top ten. This sample was included in a study of blood T cell repertoires in COVID-19. The CDR3 is 15 amino acids. Germline V CDR1 and CDR2: MDHEN, SYDVKM. The receptor's source is a man younger than 35 with COVID-19, enrolled during active disease. The sample comprised peripheral blood. The chain is built from TRBV28 and TRBJ1-4, with 8 bases matching TRBD1. DNA for the CDR3: TGTGCCAGCAGTACCGACAGGGGAACTAATGAAAAACTGCTTTTT. Amino acids: CASSTDRGTNEKLLF.